This T cell receptor beta chain was captured in a study of PD-1 blockade in classical Hodgkin lymphoma. Time point specified: newly diagnosed, previously untreated cHL patient sample. The CD4+ T cells used were purified from thawed PBMCs through magnetic negative selection. What served as comparison were PBMCs in newly diagnosed, untreated classical Hodgkin lymphoma. Produced via immunoSEQ multiplex PCR; TCRdb's table is partial and in-frame only. The sample shows roughly 30,000 clones, more than 85% of them seen only once. Note on this clone: Antigen unknown.

V was pared by 11 bases and J by 0 bases, with 14 bases between. Per germline, CDR1 MNHNS and CDR2 SASEGT. The CDR3 extends over 14 amino acids. The study's findings and limits: When set against healthy donors, newly diagnosed patients were reported to show lower baseline TCR diversity. Undefined causes, possibly disease activity or prior therapy, underlie the repertoire differences.

The sample taken for sequencing was CD4+ T cells from blood. The rearrangement uses TRBV6-1 and TRBJ2-1; D remains unclear. The sequence derives from a human donor with classical Hodgkin lymphoma. The CDR3 loop is CALNAVSSYNEQFF. The CDR3, as DNA: TGTGCCCTAAACGCGGTTAGCTCCTACAATGAGCAGTTCTTC.